Below, 18 T cell receptor beta chains from the same sample are listed, as sequenced in a study of T cell responses to AZD1222 COVID-19 vaccine. Profiled with immunoSEQ multiplex PCR; TCRdb holds only in-frame clones, not every one. This table has over 110,000 clones, under 95% appearing once. Here the sequenced sample was peripheral blood, taken on day 0 of AZD1222 vaccination. The receptors stem from an adult in good health.

As regards this clone: The sample carries other DNA sequences with the same CDR3. The CDR3, as DNA: TGTGCCAGCAGTCTAACGTACGAGCAGTACTTC. Translated: CASSLTYEQYF. The rearrangement joins TRBV28 to TRBJ2-7; D is unclear. The CDR3 is 11 amino acids. V was shortened by 5 bases and J by 4 bases, with 6 bases between the two germline ends. Germline assignment: CDR1 MDHEN and CDR2 SYDVKM.

The gene calls are TRBV6-6 and TRBJ1-2; TRBD1 is a possible D gene (6 bases). Trimming took 2 bases from V and 3 from J, leaving 10 bases between them. Germline lookup yields CDR1 MNHNY and CDR2 SVGAGI (reference sequence). The CDR3 length is 14 residues. CDR3 sequence (DNA): TGTGCCAGCAGTTACGCTTCAGGGGACTATGGCTACACCTTC. Translation gives CASSYASGDYGYTF.

The chain uses TRBV11-2 and TRBJ2-1, with D possibly being TRBD2 (5 bases). Per germline, CDR1 SGHAT and CDR2 FQNNGV. V lost 6 bases, J lost 12 bases, and 15 bases lay in between. This CDR3 has 12 residues. The CDR3 sequence: CASSYAPAGQFF. CDR3 bases: TGTGCCAGCAGTTACGCTCCGGCGGGGCAGTTCTTC.

This clone has only a few counts. The V and J genes are TRBV19 and TRBJ2-5; possible D gene TRBD2, 5 bases. Trimming shortened V by 4 bases and J by 2 bases, and 14 bases separated the two germline ends. Germline V lookup: CDR1 LNHDA, CDR2 SQIVND (reference sequence). CDR3 length: 15 amino acids. The CDR3 loop reads CASSTQRLTQETQYF. CDR3 DNA: TGTGCCAGTAGTACCCAGCGGTTAACACAAGAGACCCAGTACTTC.

V and J are TRBV12-5 and TRBJ2-5, with 14 bases identical to TRBD2. Germline CDR1 is LGHNT and CDR2 is FRNRAP. The CDR3 sequence is 15 residues long. The V and J ends lost 6 bases and 4 bases, in that order; junction bases with no gene match: 4. DNA for the CDR3: TGTGCTAGTGGCCCAGGGACTAGCGGGGGAGAGACCCAGTACTTC. Its protein product is CASGPGTSGGETQYF. Drawing the rest from reference TRBV12-5 and TRBJ2-5, the complete variable domain is DARVTQTPRHKVTEMGQEVTMRCQPILGHNTVFWYRQTMMQGLELLAYFRNRAPLDDSGMPKDRFSAEMPDATLATLKIQPSEPRDSAVYFCASGPGTSGGETQYFGPGTRLLVL.

The V and J genes are TRBV6-2 or TRBV6-3 and TRBJ1-6, with D possibly being TRBD1 (5 bases). With 5 bases removed from V and 9 bases from J, the gap between germline ends came to 5 bases. The germline V gene has CDR1 MNHEY and CDR2 SVGEGT. CDR3 size: 11 residues. CDR3 loop: CASSGGSPLHF. For the CDR3, the DNA is TGTGCCAGCAGTGGGGGTTCACCCCTCCACTTT.

The genes are TRBV7-9 and TRBJ2-7; 9 nucleotides align to TRBD1. Germline CDR1 SEHNR, CDR2 FQNEAQ (reference sequence). J lost 0 bases, V lost 5 bases, and 5 bases had no gene match. This CDR3 is 15 amino acids long. The CDR3 is CASSRTGEVSYEQYF. As DNA, the CDR3 is TGTGCCAGCAGCCGGACAGGGGAGGTCTCCTACGAGCAGTACTTC.

This chain uses TRBV7-8 with TRBJ1-1, with 9 bases matching TRBD1. Germline V gives CDR1 SGHVS, CDR2 FQNEAQ. The length of the CDR3 is 14 residues. V lost 3 bases, J lost 5 bases, and 4 bases stayed unmatched. This chain's CDR3 is CASSFRDRGTEAFF. Here the CDR3 DNA reads TGTGCCAGCAGCTTCCGAGACAGGGGGACTGAAGCTTTCTTT.

The chain couples TRBV19 to TRBJ1-5; possible D gene TRBD1, 6 bases. Germline lookup yields CDR1 LNHDA and CDR2 SQIVND (reference sequence). The CDR3 contains 14 residues. V shed 3 bases and J shed 4 bases, with 10 bases lying between them. This chain's CDR3 is CASSMGGLNQPQHF. CDR3 DNA: TGTGCCAGTAGTATGGGGGGGCTTAATCAGCCCCAGCATTTT.

The chain has TRBV4-1 and TRBJ2-7, with 9 bases aligning to TRBD1. After removal of 0 bases from V and 1 base from J, the junction contained 13 bases not matched to a gene. This CDR3 has 19 amino acids. Germline V gene data show CDR1 as MGHRA and CDR2 as YSYEKL. CDR3 nucleotide sequence: TGCGCCAGCAGCCAAGATGGGGCGGGGCGGGACAGGGCATCCTACGAGCAGTACTTC. Translating it yields CASSQDGAGRDRASYEQYF.

V gene TRBV10-3 combines with J gene TRBJ2-7; D ambiguous. Per germline, CDR1 ENHRY and CDR2 SYGVKD. Trimming cost V 0 bases and J 9 bases, with 6 bases left between them. This CDR3 contains 11 residues. The DNA for the CDR3 is TGTGCCATCAGTGAGTCCGTTAGGCAGTACTTC. Translated: CAISESVRQYF.

The chain combines TRBV11-2 with TRBJ1-3, with a weak D call TRBD1 (5 bases). Germline CDR1 SGHAT, CDR2 FQNNGV. V lost 4 bases to trimming and J lost 2 bases, with 12 bases between them. The CDR3 has 15 residues. As DNA, the CDR3 is TGTGCCAGCAGCTGGGGGAGGGCTACTGGAAACACCATATATTTT. This codes for CASSWGRATGNTIYF.

The rearrangement uses TRBV19 and TRBJ2-7; D remains unclear. Trimming pared 0 bases from V and 2 bases from J, leaving 8 bases between. The CDR3 totals 14 residues. Germline assignment: CDR1 LNHDA and CDR2 SQIVND (reference sequence). DNA for the CDR3: TGTGCCAGTAGTATAGAAACAACGACCTACGAGCAGTACTTC. Translation gives CASSIETTTYEQYF.

This chain uses TRBV10-2 with TRBJ1-5; no reliable D call. The germline gives CDR1 WSHSY, CDR2 SAAADI. The CDR3 sequence is 16 residues long. Between the trimmed V and J ends, which lost 1 base and 0 bases, there was a span of 10 bases. Here the CDR3 reads CASSEYLVDSNQPQHF. The CDR3 DNA sequence: TGCGCCAGCAGTGAGTATTTAGTAGATAGCAATCAGCCCCAGCATTTT.

The gene calls are TRBV11-1 and TRBJ2-7, with 8 bases aligning to TRBD1. Germline loops: CDR1 SGHAT, CDR2 FQDESV (reference sequence). CDR3 size: 16 residues. Trimming removed 6 bases from V and 4 bases from J; junction bases left unmatched: 14. The CDR3 spells CASRIVSPTGEYEQYF. Written as DNA, the CDR3 is TGTGCCAGCAGGATCGTTAGTCCGACAGGGGAGTACGAGCAGTACTTC.

The rearrangement uses TRBV7-6 and TRBJ1-5, with 10 nucleotides matching TRBD1. The J segment lost 2 bases and the V segment lost 1 base, leaving 5 bases of the junction unmatched. The CDR3 covers 17 residues. The germline gives CDR1 SGHVS, CDR2 FNYEAQ. As DNA, the CDR3 is TGTGCCAGCAGCTTAGAACCGGGACAGGGGCGCAATCAGCCCCAGCATTTT. Protein product: CASSLEPGQGRNQPQHF.

The chain is built from TRBV4-1 and TRBJ1-5; no definite D call. The V gene's germline CDR1 is MGHRA and CDR2 YSYEKL. V was trimmed by 4 bases and J by 5 bases, leaving 9 bases between them. There are 13 residues in the CDR3. CDR3 sequence (DNA): TGCGCCAGCAGCCTCCTCCAGTATCAGCCCCAGCATTTT. This gives the protein CASSLLQYQPQHF.

This sequence joins TRBV2 and TRBJ2-7; tentative D call: TRBD2 (6 bases). The germline V and J ends were trimmed by 7 bases and 0 bases, with 7 bases remaining between them. The germline V gene has CDR1 SNHLY and CDR2 FYNNEI. CDR3 length equals 12 residues. For the CDR3, the DNA is TGTGCCAGCACGCGGGACTCCTACGAGCAGTACTTC. Encoded protein: CASTRDSYEQYF. Filled out from reference TRBV2 and TRBJ2-7, the complete variable domain reads EPEVTQTPSHQVTQMGQEVILRCVPISNHLYFYWYRQILGQKVEFLVSFYNNEISEKSEIFDDQFSVERPDGSNFTLKIRSTKLEDSAMYFCASTRDSYEQYFGPGTRLTVT.